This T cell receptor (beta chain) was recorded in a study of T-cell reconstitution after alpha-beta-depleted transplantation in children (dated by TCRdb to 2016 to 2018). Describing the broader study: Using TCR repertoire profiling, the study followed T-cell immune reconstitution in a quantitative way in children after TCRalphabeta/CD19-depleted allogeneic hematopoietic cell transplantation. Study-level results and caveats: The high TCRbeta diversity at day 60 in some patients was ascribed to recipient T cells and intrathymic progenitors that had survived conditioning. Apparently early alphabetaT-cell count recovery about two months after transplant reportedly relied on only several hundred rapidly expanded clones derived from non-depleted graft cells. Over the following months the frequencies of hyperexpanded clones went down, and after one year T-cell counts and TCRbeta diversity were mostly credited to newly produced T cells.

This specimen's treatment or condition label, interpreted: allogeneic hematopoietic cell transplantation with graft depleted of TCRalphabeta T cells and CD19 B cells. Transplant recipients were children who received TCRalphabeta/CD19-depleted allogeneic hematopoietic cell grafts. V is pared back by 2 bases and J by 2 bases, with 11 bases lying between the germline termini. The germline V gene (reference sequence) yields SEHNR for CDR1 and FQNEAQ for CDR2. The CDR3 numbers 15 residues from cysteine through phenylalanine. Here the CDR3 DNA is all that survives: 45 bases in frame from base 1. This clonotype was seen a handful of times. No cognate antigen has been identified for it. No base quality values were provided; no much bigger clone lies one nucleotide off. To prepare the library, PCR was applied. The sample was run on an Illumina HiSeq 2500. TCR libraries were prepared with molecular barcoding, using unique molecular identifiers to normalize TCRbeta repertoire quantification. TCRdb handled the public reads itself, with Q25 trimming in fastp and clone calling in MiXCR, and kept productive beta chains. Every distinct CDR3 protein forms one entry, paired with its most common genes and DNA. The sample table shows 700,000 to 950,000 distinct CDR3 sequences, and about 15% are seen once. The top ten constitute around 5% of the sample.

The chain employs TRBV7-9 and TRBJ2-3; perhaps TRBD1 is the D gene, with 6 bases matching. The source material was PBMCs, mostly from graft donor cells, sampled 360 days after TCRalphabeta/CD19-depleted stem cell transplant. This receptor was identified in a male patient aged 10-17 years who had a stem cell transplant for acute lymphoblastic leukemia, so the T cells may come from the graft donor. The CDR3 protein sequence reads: CASSLTGTLTDTQYF. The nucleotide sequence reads TGTGCCAGCAGCTTAACAGGGACCCTCACAGATACGCAGTATTTT.